This TCR beta chain emerged from a study of CD8 T cells in Susac syndrome. An amount of RNA that ranged from roughly 0.5 to 1 ug was reverse transcribed with random hexamers. With immunoSEQ multiplex PCR, TCR beta CDR3 was amplified across 54 Vbeta and 13 Jbeta. Using its own MiXCR run on the immunoSEQ multiplex PCR reads, TCRdb lists one record per CDR3 protein. The sample holds 85,000 to 90,000 distinct CDR3 sequences, approximately 95% seen once. The receptor comes from a human donor in good health. Sequencing input: CD8+ T cells from PBMCs.

CDR3 residues: CASSQVYNEQFF. CDR3 sequence (DNA): TGCGCCAGCAGCCAAGTTTACAATGAGCAGTTCTTC. The rearrangement joins TRBV4-1 to TRBJ2-1, with D hard to call. Trimming removed 1 base at V and 4 bases at J, with 2 bases between. The CDR3 covers 12 residues. Germline values: CDR1 MGHRA, CDR2 YSYEKL.